This is a list of T cell receptor beta chains from one sample in a study of blood T cell repertoires in COVID-19. The protocol was immunoSEQ multiplex PCR, while the TCRdb copy is restricted to in-frame clones and leaves out a portion. The table lists under 300,000 clones, roughly 79% of them singletons. Sequencing was performed on PBMCs or T cells enriched from blood (not recorded which). The origin of the receptors is a man aged 40-50 years who had recovered from COVID-19. Each CDR3 is given with its conserved first and last residue.

V gene	CDR3 protein
TRBV7-2	CASSLRPGGDYGYTF
TRBV9	CASSPTSGSWEQFF
TRBV25-1	CASSDPGVGYTF
TRBV2	CASIRWESTEAFF
TRBV28	CASSFEGGDTDTQYF
TRBV7-2	CASSNRGRRETQYF
TRBV7-2	CASSRPGAYEQYF
TRBV28	CASSLTVTFF
TRBV11-2	CASSLVGTGEAFF
TRBV7-9	CASSRDGEKLFF
TRBV7-3	CASSSRPAGGQETQYF
TRBV15	CATSRRGLGDEQYF
TRBV24-1	CATSDRRGAVYGYTF
TRBV14	CASSPRGAGANVLTF
TRBV3-1/TRBV3-2	CASSPQENSQETQYF
TRBV28	CASSGTRSTEAFF
TRBV30	CAWSALVSGNTIYF
TRBV11-2	CASSLPWGMRGGYTF
TRBV30	CAWSRGFGTDTQYF
TRBV11-2	CASSWTSGGSKNIQYF
TRBV24-1	CATSGRDSLNYGYTF
TRBV20-1	CSASLDRENEQYF
TRBV18	CASSTATDPTRGYTF
TRBV5-4	CASSFKLGGTDTQYF
TRBV10-3	CAISESSGGRSPLHF
TRBV12-5	CASGFRDYYQETQYF
TRBV5-5	CASSLPSGGQETQYF
TRBV14	CASSQGGVGRWTEAFF
TRBV25-1	CASSEYRSGRPQHF
TRBV11-2	CASSSQTGGYSPLHF
TRBV28	CASSLRQGVTEAFF
TRBV6-5	CASIFGNSNQPQHF
TRBV25-1	CASSEWRGYGYTF
TRBV29-1	CSVVEGAVNTEAFF
TRBV28	CASSSFGGGPVDTQYF
TRBV3-1/TRBV3-2	CASSPHGAGDYGYTF
TRBV7-2	CASSTEDRAHSPLHF
TRBV6-5	CASSSSDRGREKLFF
TRBV19	CASSRDRIGELFF
TRBV14	CASSSGDYNSPLHF
TRBV23-1	CASSRYRVSYEQYF
TRBV15	CATSRGSGQLNTDTQYF
TRBV9	CASSVMPGGNTEAFF
TRBV28	CATDRQGPYEQYF